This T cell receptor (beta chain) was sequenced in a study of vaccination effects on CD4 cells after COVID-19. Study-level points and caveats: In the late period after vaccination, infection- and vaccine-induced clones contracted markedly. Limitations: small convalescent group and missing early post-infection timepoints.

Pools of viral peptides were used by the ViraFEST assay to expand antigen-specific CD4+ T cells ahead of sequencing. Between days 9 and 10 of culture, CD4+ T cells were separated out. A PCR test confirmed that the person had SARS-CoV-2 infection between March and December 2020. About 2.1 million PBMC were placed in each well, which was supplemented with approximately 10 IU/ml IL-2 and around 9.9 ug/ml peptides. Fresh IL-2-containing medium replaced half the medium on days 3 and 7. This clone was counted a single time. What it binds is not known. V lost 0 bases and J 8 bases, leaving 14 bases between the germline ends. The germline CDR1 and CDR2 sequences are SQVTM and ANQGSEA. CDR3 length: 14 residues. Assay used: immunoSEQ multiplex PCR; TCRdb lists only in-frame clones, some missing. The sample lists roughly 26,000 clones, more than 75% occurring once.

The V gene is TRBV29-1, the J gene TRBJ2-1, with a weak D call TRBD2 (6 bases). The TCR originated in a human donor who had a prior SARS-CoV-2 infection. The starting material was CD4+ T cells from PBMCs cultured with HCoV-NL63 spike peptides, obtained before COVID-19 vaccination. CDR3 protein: CSVEELAGQYEQFF. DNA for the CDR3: TGCAGCGTTGAAGAACTAGCTGGACAATATGAGCAGTTCTTC.